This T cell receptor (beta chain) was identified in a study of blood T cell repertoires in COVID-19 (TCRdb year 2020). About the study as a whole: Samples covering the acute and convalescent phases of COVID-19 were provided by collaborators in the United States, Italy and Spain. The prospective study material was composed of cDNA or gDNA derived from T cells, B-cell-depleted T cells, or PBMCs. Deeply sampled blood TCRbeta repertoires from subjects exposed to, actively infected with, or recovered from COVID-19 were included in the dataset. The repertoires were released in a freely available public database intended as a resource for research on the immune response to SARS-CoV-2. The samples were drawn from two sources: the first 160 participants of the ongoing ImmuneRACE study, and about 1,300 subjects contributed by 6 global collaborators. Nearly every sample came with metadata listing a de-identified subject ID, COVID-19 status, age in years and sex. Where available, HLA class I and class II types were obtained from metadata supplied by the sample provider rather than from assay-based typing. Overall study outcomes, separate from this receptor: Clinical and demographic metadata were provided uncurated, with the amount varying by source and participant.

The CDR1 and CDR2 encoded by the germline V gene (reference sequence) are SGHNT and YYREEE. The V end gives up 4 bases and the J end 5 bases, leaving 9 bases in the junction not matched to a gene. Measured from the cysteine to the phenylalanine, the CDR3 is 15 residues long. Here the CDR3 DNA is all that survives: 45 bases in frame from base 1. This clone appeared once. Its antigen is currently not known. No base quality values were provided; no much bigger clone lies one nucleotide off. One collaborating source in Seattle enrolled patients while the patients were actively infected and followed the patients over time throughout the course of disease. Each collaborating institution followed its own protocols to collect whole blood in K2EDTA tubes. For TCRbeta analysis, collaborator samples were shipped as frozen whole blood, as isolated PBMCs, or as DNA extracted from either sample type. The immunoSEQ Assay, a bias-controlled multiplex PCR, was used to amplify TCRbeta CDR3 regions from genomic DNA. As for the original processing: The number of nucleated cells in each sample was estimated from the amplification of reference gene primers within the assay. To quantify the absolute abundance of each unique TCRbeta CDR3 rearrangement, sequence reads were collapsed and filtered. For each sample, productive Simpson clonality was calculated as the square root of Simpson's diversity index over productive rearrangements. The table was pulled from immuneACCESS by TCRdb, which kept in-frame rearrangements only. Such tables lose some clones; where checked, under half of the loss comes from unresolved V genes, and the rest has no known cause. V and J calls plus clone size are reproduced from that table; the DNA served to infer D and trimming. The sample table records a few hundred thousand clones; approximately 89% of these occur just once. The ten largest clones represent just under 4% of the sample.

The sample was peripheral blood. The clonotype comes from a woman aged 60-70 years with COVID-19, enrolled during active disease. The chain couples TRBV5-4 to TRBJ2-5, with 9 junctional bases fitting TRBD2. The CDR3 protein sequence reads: CASSVSGGPSETQYF. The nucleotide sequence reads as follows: TGTGCCAGCAGCGTGAGCGGGGGGCCGAGTGAGACCCAGTACTTC.